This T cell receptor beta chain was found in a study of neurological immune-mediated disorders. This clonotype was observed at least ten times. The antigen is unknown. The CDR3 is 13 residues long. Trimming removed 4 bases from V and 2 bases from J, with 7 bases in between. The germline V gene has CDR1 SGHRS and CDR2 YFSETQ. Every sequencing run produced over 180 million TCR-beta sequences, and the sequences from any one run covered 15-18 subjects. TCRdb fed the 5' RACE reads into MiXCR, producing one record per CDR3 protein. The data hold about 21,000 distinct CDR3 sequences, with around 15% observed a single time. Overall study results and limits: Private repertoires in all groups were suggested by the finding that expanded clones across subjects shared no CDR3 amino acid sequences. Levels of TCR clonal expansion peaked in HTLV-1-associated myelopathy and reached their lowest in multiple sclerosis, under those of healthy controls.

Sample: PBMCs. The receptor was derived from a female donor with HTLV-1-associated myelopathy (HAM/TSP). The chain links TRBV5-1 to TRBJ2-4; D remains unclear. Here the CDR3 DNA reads TGCGCCAGCAGCCCCGGGTCCAAAAACATTCAGTACTTC. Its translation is CASSPGSKNIQYF.